The rows below give T cell receptor beta chains drawn from one sample of a study of cytomegalovirus exposure and HLA in healthy donors. Data came from immunoSEQ multiplex PCR; TCRdb stores just in-frame clones and leaves some out. The sample has roughly 160,000 clones, approximately 80% seen once. Sequencing used PBMCs. These receptors originate from a woman in her twenties or thirties in good health and CMV-seropositive. Both conserved end residues are part of each CDR3. A D gene is named only where the DNA matches it firmly.

v_call,j_call,d_call,cdr3_aa,cdr3_nt
TRBV11-2,TRBJ2-7,.,CASRSQGYEQYF,TGTGCCAGCAGATCGCAGGGGTACGAGCAGTACTTC
TRBV11-2,TRBJ2-1,.,CASSFGRGNEQFF,TGTGCCAGCAGCTTTGGCAGGGGCAATGAGCAGTTCTTC
TRBV18,TRBJ1-5,TRBD1,CASSPGQTNNQPQHF,TGTGCCAGCTCACCGGGACAGACCAACAATCAGCCCCAGCATTTT
TRBV20-1,TRBJ1-2,.,CSARDSGGYTF,TGCAGTGCTAGAGATAGCGGTGGCTACACCTTC
TRBV27,TRBJ1-1,TRBD1,CASSYWPLRQGKGGTEAFF,TGTGCCAGCAGTTACTGGCCCCTGAGACAGGGAAAAGGGGGCACTGAAGCTTTCTTT
TRBV9,TRBJ2-7,TRBD2,CASSRGGSEQYF,TGTGCCAGCAGCCGGGGGGGAAGCGAGCAGTACTTC
TRBV28,TRBJ2-1,TRBD1,CASSYSGGGYNEQFF,TGTGCCAGCAGTTATTCAGGGGGCGGCTACAATGAGCAGTTCTTC
TRBV4-3,TRBJ1-2,TRBD1,CASSQGWRGLGYGYTF,TGCGCCAGCAGCCAAGGGTGGAGGGGGCTCGGCTATGGCTACACCTTC
TRBV4-3,TRBJ1-4,TRBD1,CASSPNRGRKGATNEKLFF,TGCGCCAGCAGCCCCAACAGGGGGCGAAAAGGTGCAACTAATGAAAAACTGTTTTTT
TRBV5-4,TRBJ1-4,.,CASSGQSNEKLFF,TGTGCCAGCTCCGGACAGAGCAATGAAAAACTGTTTTTT
TRBV11-2,TRBJ2-7,TRBD1,CASSVGQGSYEQYF,TGTGCCAGCAGCGTGGGACAGGGGTCCTACGAGCAGTACTTC
TRBV5-1,TRBJ1-6,.,CAASHPGGQFNSPLHF,TGCGCCGCATCACACCCTGGAGGACAGTTTAATTCACCCCTCCACTTT
TRBV4-2,TRBJ2-5,.,CASSQAAAETQYF,TGTGCCAGCAGCCAAGCAGCGGCAGAGACCCAGTACTTC